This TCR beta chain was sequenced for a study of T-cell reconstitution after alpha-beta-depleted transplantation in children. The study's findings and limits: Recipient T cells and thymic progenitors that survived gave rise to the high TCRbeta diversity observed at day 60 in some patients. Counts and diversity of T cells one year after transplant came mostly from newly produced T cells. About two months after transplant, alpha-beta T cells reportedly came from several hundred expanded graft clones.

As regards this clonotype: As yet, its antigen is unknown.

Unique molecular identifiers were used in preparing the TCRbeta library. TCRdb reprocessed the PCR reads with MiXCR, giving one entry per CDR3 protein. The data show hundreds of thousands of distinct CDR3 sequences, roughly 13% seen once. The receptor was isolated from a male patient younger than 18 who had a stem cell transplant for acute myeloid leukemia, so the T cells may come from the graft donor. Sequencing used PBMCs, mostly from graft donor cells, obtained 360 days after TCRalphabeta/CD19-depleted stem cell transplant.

This chain's CDR3 is CATSAAGGGETQYF. The CDR3 DNA reads TGTGCCACCAGTGCGGCTGGAGGGGGCGAGACCCAGTACTTC. This rearrangement joins TRBV24-1 to TRBJ2-5; D might be TRBD1 (7 bases). V dropped 5 bases and J dropped 5 bases, with 14 bases sitting between them. Germline values: CDR1 KGHDR, CDR2 SFDVKD. The CDR3 is made up of 14 amino acids.